Each of the 21 T cell receptor beta chains below was sequenced from the same sample in a study of tumor-infiltrating lymphocytes in primary liver carcinoma. Germline DNA was also extracted, while the blood RNA originated from unsorted whole blood. The template, about 540 ng total RNA, yielded TCR beta cDNA made with a constant-region primer. ARM-PCR was slightly modified, and three nested multiplex PCR rounds with it gave rise to the TCR beta libraries. In the first two PCR rounds, TRBV1-TRBV30 forward primers were paired with a C-beta reverse primer, and each round lasted roughly 9 cycles. TCRdb re-called the multiplex PCR reads with MiXCR, one entry per CDR3 protein. Among hundreds of thousands of distinct CDR3 sequences listed, around three fifths were seen once. What was sequenced was peripheral blood. These receptors came from a woman aged 25 to 45 with primary liver carcinoma and hepatitis B virus infection.

Comment on this clonotype: Because it lacks the conserved phenylalanine or tryptophan at the end, this CDR3 is likely a read error. The V gene is TRBV11-2, the J gene TRBJ1-6, with D possibly being TRBD1 (5 bases). The CDR3 contains 17 residues. The germline V gene has CDR1 SGHAT and CDR2 FQNNGV. DNA of the CDR3: TGTGCCAGCAGCCCCCGGGACGGCAGCTCCTATAATCCACCCCTCCACCTT. It yields the protein CASSPRDGSSYNPPLHL.

The gene calls are TRBV7-9 and TRBJ2-7, with 8 bases identical to TRBD2. The V and J ends lost 9 bases and 1 base, in that order; junction bases with no gene match: 5. The CDR3 has 13 amino acids. Germline lookup yields CDR1 SEHNR and CDR2 FQNEAQ (reference sequence). CDR3 DNA sequence: TGTGCCAGGAGCCCTAGCGGGTCCTACGAGCAGTACTTC. It codes for CARSPSGSYEQYF.

As concerns this clonotype: One end of the junction varies from germline; a read error may be responsible. In DNA form, the CDR3 reads TGTGCCAGCGGCCAGTCGGTCTGGCTGGGTGATCCCGACGATACGCAGTATTTT. It specifies CASGQSVWLGDPDDTQYF. The J gene is TRBJ2-3, the V gene TRBV4-3, with a possible D match to TRBD2 (5 bases). The germline gives CDR1 LGHNA, CDR2 YSLEER. CDR3 size: 18 residues.

Worth noting for this clonotype: This clone may be a read error of a much larger clone one base away. The conserved phenylalanine or tryptophan is not found at the CDR3 terminus, so this likely reflects a read error. The V gene is TRBV6-5, the J gene TRBJ1-5; TRBD1 matches 7 bases. The CDR3 has 14 residues. V lost 8 bases, J lost 2 bases, and 6 bases stayed unmatched. Germline loops: CDR1 MNHEY, CDR2 SVGAGI. The CDR3 spells CASGRTGGNQPQHY. As DNA, the CDR3 is TGTGCCAGCGGAAGGACAGGCGGCAATCAGCCCCAGCATTAT.

Many counts were recorded for this clonotype. The chain recombines TRBV12-3 or TRBV12-4 with TRBJ2-7; D not certain. V was pared by 1 base and J by 2 bases, with 9 bases between. The CDR3 sequence is 14 residues long. CDR3: CASSLGRRAYEQYF. Written as DNA, the CDR3 is TGTGCCAGCAGTTTAGGGAGAAGAGCCTACGAGCAGTACTTC.

This clonotype was seen a few times. V gene TRBV28 combines with J gene TRBJ1-2; the D is unclear. V was cut by 6 bases and J by 4 bases, with 6 bases left in between. The CDR3 loop spans 11 amino acids. Germline V gene data show CDR1 as MDHEN and CDR2 as SYDVKM. This CDR3 is CASRSRYGYTF. The CDR3 DNA is TGTGCCAGCAGATCCCGCTATGGCTACACCTTC.

This clonotype was recorded many times. The CDR3 nucleotides read TGTGCCATCAGCCCTTCTCAAGAGACCCAGTACTTC. Protein sequence: CAISPSQETQYF. The chain employs TRBV10-3 and TRBJ2-5; D ambiguous. Germline loops: CDR1 ENHRY, CDR2 SYGVKD. This CDR3 region has 12 residues. V dropped 6 bases and J dropped 2 bases, with 7 bases sitting between them.

Comments on this clonotype: This CDR3 is missing its conserved last phenylalanine or tryptophan, likely due to a read error. This chain connects TRBV6-5 to TRBJ2-5; 7 positions agree with TRBD1. CDR1 is MNHEY, CDR2 SVGAGI, per germline. This CDR3 is built from 16 residues. Trimming at V came to 0 bases and at J to 0 bases, leaving 4 bases not matched to a gene. The chain's CDR3 is CASSYSPGTDQETQYL. The CDR3 bases are TGTGCCAGCAGTTACTCTCCGGGGACAGACCAAGAGACCCAGTACCTC.

Points on this clonotype: This may come from a read error, since a much larger clone is one base off. This chain joins TRBV6-5 and TRBJ1-4, with unresolved D. The CDR3 totals 14 residues. CDR1 is MNHEY and CDR2 is SVGAGI in the germline V gene. The CDR3: CASRPTATNEKQFF. The CDR3 DNA follows: TGTGCCAGCAGACCGACGGCAACTAATGAAAAACAGTTTTTT.

On this clonotype itself: The junction shows a germline mismatch at one end, possibly a read error. This chain joins TRBV11-2 and TRBJ2-1; D unresolved. The CDR3 has 15 amino acids. From germline, CDR1 is SGHAT and CDR2 FQNNGV. DNA for the CDR3: TGTGCCAGCAGCCGCCGCCTGGGATTCTACATTGAGCGGTTCTTC. This encodes CASSRRLGFYIERFF.

In regard to this clonotype: This may come from a read error, since a much larger clone is one base off. The chain couples TRBV6-1 to TRBJ2-1; possibly TRBD1 for D (6 bases). V shed 10 bases and J shed 2 bases, with 21 bases lying between them. CDR1 and CDR2 (germline): MNHNS, SASEGT. CDR3 length: 16 residues. The CDR3 region has the DNA TGTGCCAACAGCCCCTTTGGACAGATCACCTACAATGAGCAGTTCTTC. Amino acids: CANSPFGQITYNEQFF.

This clonotype was counted a few times. The CDR3 DNA follows: TGTGCCAGCAGCCGGATACCGGGACTAGCGGGGAACAATGAGCAGTTCTTC. Translated, it gives CASSRIPGLAGNNEQFF. V usage is TRBV4-2 and J usage is TRBJ2-1, with 13 bases lining up with TRBD2. Trimming cost V 4 bases and J 5 bases; bases outside gene matches: 8. Germline V gives CDR1 LGHNA, CDR2 YNFKEQ. The CDR3 sequence is 17 residues long.

This clonotype showed up just a few times. V gene TRBV6-6 combines with J gene TRBJ2-1, with 12 bases fitting TRBD2. The CDR3 length is 15 residues. Per the germline V gene, CDR1 is MNHNY and CDR2 is SVGAGI (reference sequence). The V and J ends lost 4 bases and 7 bases, in that order; junction bases with no gene match: 5. The DNA of the CDR3 is TGTGCCAGCAGTTCGACTAGCGGGAGTGGGAATGAGCAGTTCTTC. Residues: CASSSTSGSGNEQFF.

This clonotype came up a few times. Germline is not matched at one junction end, which may reflect a read error. The genes are TRBV6-2 or TRBV6-3 and TRBJ2-2, with 11 bases identical to TRBD2. The CDR3 extends over 14 amino acids. Germline V gene data show CDR1 as MNHEY and CDR2 as SVGEGT. The CDR3 sequence: CASSGLAGPGGLFF. DNA for the CDR3: TGTGCCAGCAGTGGACTAGCGGGCCCCGGGGGGCTGTTTTTT.

About this clonotype itself: The CDR3 carries no conserved terminal phenylalanine or tryptophan, so it likely arises from a read error. No DNA is shown, since the ends of the CDR3 on it are uncertain; the CDR3 is the one TCRdb lists. This chain links TRBV6-1 with TRBJ2-7; the table names TRBD2, a call not compared with the DNA. The germline V gene has CDR1 MNHNS and CDR2 SASEGT. The CDR3 numbers 14 amino acids, ends counted. This chain's CDR3 is CASSNLAGVYEQHL.

The DNA of the CDR3 is TGTGCCAGCAGAACCCCTTCGGGAGTCACCGGGGAGCTGTTTTTT. As protein: CASRTPSGVTGELFF. The gene calls are TRBV6-5 and TRBJ2-2, with a possible D match to TRBD2 (6 bases). This CDR3 contains 15 residues. Deletions cut 6 bases from V and 4 bases from J, with 15 bases between. Germline CDR1 is MNHEY and CDR2 is SVGAGI.

In regard to this clonotype: This is likely a read error, given that the CDR3 carries no conserved phenylalanine or tryptophan at its end. The chain links TRBV12-3 or TRBV12-4 to TRBJ2-2; D possibly corresponds to TRBD2 (5 bases). The CDR3 covers 15 residues. Trimming removed 6 bases at V and 8 bases at J, with 19 bases between. The CDR3 region is CASSSPHSVTGELFL. In nucleotides, the CDR3 is TGTGCCAGCAGCTCCCCACATAGCGTCACTGGGGAGCTGTTTCTT.

This clonotype was counted at least ten times. The chain carries TRBV11-2 and TRBJ2-7, with 10 bases that match TRBD1. The germline CDR1 and CDR2 sequences are SGHAT and FQNNGV. With V trimmed by 6 bases and J by 5 bases, 10 bases remained unmatched. The CDR3 runs 15 residues. The CDR3 here is CASRHGGTGVDEQYF. Here the CDR3 DNA reads TGTGCCAGCAGACATGGCGGGACAGGGGTCGACGAGCAGTACTTC. The whole variable domain, remainder taken from reference TRBV11-2 and TRBJ2-7, is EAGVAQSPRYKIIEKRQSVAFWCNPISGHATLYWYQQILGQGPKLLIQFQNNGVVDDSQLPKDRFSAERLKGVDSTLKIQPAKLEDSAVYLCASRHGGTGVDEQYFGPGTRLTVT.

Comment on this clonotype: This may come from a read error, since a much larger clone is one base off. The chain carries TRBV29-1 and TRBJ2-5; possible D gene TRBD2, 6 bases. Germline values: CDR1 SQVTM, CDR2 ANQGSEA. This CDR3 has 14 amino acids. As DNA, the CDR3 is TGCAGCGCGACCGGGACTCCTTCTGGGGAGACCAAGTACTTC. This gives the protein CSATGTPSGETKYF.

The chain couples TRBV14 to TRBJ2-5; D may correspond to TRBD1 or TRBD2 (5 bases each). CDR3 length: 17 residues. CDR1 and CDR2 from the germline V gene are SGHDN and FVKESK. Trimming stripped 0 bases from V and 5 bases from J, with 19 bases between. CDR3 bases: TGTGCCAGCAGCCAAGATCGGGGCAGGTTGCGGCTGGAGACCCAGTACTTC. This gives the protein CASSQDRGRLRLETQYF.

The V gene is TRBV7-8, the J gene TRBJ2-3, with 7 bases matching TRBD1. V lost 1 base and J lost 2; bases outside the gene matches: 6. The CDR3 extends over 16 amino acids. From germline, CDR1 is SGHVS and CDR2 FQNEAQ. CDR3 bases: TGTGCCAGCAGCTTAGGAGGGACAGTCCTCACAGATACGCAGTATTTT. Translating gives CASSLGGTVLTDTQYF.